The 10 T cell receptor beta chains given below trace back to one sample, sequenced in a study of blood T cell repertoires in COVID-19 (TCRdb year 2020). The library relied on the immunoSEQ multiplex PCR assay. In its TCRdb copy, this immuneACCESS table keeps in-frame sequences only and misses some clones. Where compared with another copy, unresolved V genes explain less than half of these, and the others have no known cause. The sample has 200,000 to 250,000 clones on record, about 84% of them singletons. In total, the top ten clones hold less than 2% of the sample. The source material was PBMCs or T cells enriched from blood (not recorded which). The origin of the receptors is a man between 60 and 75 years old who had recovered from COVID-19.

This chain joins TRBV5-1 and TRBJ2-5; maybe TRBD1 (6 bases). Germline values: CDR1 SGHRS, CDR2 YFSETQ. With 4 bases removed from V and 4 bases from J, the gap between germline ends came to 20 bases. This CDR3 has 16 amino acids. The CDR3 DNA reads as TGCGCCAGCAGCCCCCAACAGGGTTCCACACGAGAGACCCAGTACTTC. It codes for CASSPQQGSTRETQYF.

A remark on this clone: At the DNA level, this CDR3 is encoded by other sequences in the same sample as well. CDR3 sequence reads: CATSDSGGRGYTF. Written as DNA, the CDR3 is TGTGCCACCAGTGATTCAGGGGGTCGTGGCTACACCTTC. This chain uses TRBV24-1 with TRBJ1-2; 7 nucleotides line up with TRBD1. This CDR3 has 13 residues. Germline-derived CDR1 and CDR2 are KGHDR and SFDVKD. The trim removed 2 bases at V and 7 bases at J, leaving 3 bases unmatched.

V usage is TRBV10-3 and J usage is TRBJ1-5, with D possibly being TRBD1 (5 bases). Trimming shortened V by 0 bases and J by 7 bases, and 25 bases separated the two germline ends. The CDR3 runs 19 residues. Germline CDR1 and CDR2: ENHRY and SYGVKD. This CDR3 is CAISESRSTGPPNKQPQHF. CDR3 sequence (DNA): TGTGCCATCAGTGAGTCGAGATCCACAGGACCCCCTAATAAGCAGCCCCAGCATTTT.

The V gene is TRBV27, the J gene TRBJ2-1; D gene ambiguous. This CDR3 has 14 residues. The germline V gene has CDR1 MNHEY and CDR2 SMNVEV (reference sequence). Trimming took 4 bases from V and 0 from J, leaving 7 bases between them. CDR3 sequence reads: CASSSGSSYNEQFF. The CDR3 DNA follows: TGTGCCAGCAGTTCAGGTAGCTCCTACAATGAGCAGTTCTTC.

The CDR3 sequence: CASSPPEARDGEAFF. The CDR3 nucleotides read TGTGCCAGCAGCCCTCCTGAGGCGCGTGATGGTGAAGCTTTCTTT. The chain carries TRBV3-1 (or the pseudogene TRBV3-2) and TRBJ1-1; D gene uncertain. The CDR3 has 15 residues. V lost 4 bases and J lost 7, with 19 bases in between. CDR1 and CDR2 (germline): LGHDT, YNNKEL (reference sequence).

V usage is TRBV9 and J usage is TRBJ1-4; TRBD1 matches 9 bases. The CDR3 contains 15 residues. Germline trimming cut 4 bases from V and 5 bases from J; bases unmatched to any gene: 6. CDR1 and CDR2 (germline): SGDLS, YYNGEE. For the CDR3, the DNA is TGTGCCAGCAGCCCCCCAGGGACAGGGAATGAAAAACTGTTTTTT. Residues: CASSPPGTGNEKLFF.

The rearrangement links TRBV7-8 to TRBJ1-1; the match to TRBD1 covers 9 bases. CDR1 is SGHVS and CDR2 is FQNEAQ in the germline V gene. V lost 5 bases to trimming and J lost 1 base; unmatched junction nucleotides: 2. This CDR3 spans 14 amino acids. The CDR3 bases are TGTGCCAGCAGCCCGGACAGGGGGAACACTGAAGCTTTCTTT. Amino acid sequence: CASSPDRGNTEAFF. The variable domain in full, completed from reference TRBV7-8 and TRBJ1-1, reads GAGVSQSPRYKVAKRGQDVALRCDPISGHVSLFWYQQALGQGPEFLTYFQNEAQLDKSGLPSDRFFAERPEGSVSTLKIQRTQQEDSAVYLCASSPDRGNTEAFFGQGTRLTVV.

This chain joins TRBV4-2 and TRBJ2-1, with 7 bases that match TRBD2. This CDR3 has 17 residues. V lost 0 bases, J lost 2 bases, and 7 bases stayed unmatched. CDR1 is LGHNA and CDR2 is YNFKEQ in the germline V gene. The CDR3 here is CASSQDLAGVPYNEQFF. In nucleotides, the CDR3 is TGTGCCAGCAGCCAAGATCTGGCGGGGGTACCCTACAATGAGCAGTTCTTC.

The chain carries TRBV7-8 and TRBJ2-5; the match to TRBD2 covers 7 bases. The CDR3 has 15 amino acids. The V gene's germline CDR1 is SGHVS and CDR2 FQNEAQ. V was clipped by 5 bases and J by 5 bases; unmatched bases: 11. The CDR3: CASSPRTGGFETQYF. CDR3 DNA: TGTGCCAGCAGCCCCCGGACGGGGGGATTCGAGACCCAGTACTTC.

The CDR3 sequence is CASSSFSQGSYEQYF. The CDR3 DNA sequence: TGTGCCAGCAGCTCTTTCTCACAGGGCTCCTACGAGCAGTACTTC. The rearrangement joins TRBV7-9 to TRBJ2-7, with a tentative D call TRBD1 (6 bases). The CDR3 is 15 residues long. The germline gives CDR1 SEHNR, CDR2 FQNEAQ (reference sequence). The V gene lost 4 bases and the J gene lost 0 bases, with 13 bases spanning the gap.